Listed below are T cell receptor beta chains from one sample, sequenced in a study of cytomegalovirus exposure and HLA in healthy donors. Some clones are missing from TCRdb's copy, which holds only in-frame ones; the method was immunoSEQ multiplex PCR. The data hold around 150,000 clones, with approximately 80% observed a single time. Source material: PBMCs. The receptor set was obtained from a man aged 45-65 years in good health and CMV-seronegative. Both conserved end residues are trimmed from each CDR3.

v_gene: TRBV4-1; j_gene: TRBJ2-7; CDR3aa: ASSQVAAGYSYEQY
v_gene: TRBV5-1; j_gene: TRBJ2-2; CDR3aa: ASSLFSGANTGELF
v_gene: TRBV18; j_gene: TRBJ1-2; CDR3aa: ASSRGTSNYGYT
v_gene: TRBV5-4; j_gene: TRBJ2-1; CDR3aa: ASSLEGTSLHNEQF
v_gene: TRBV6-5; j_gene: TRBJ1-2; CDR3aa: ASSYSARRSAIGYT
v_gene: TRBV13; j_gene: TRBJ2-7; CDR3aa: ASSYEADSYEQY
v_gene: TRBV28; j_gene: TRBJ2-7; CDR3aa: ASRYGQHISYEQY
v_gene: TRBV7-9; j_gene: TRBJ1-1; CDR3aa: ASSLTGTPNEAF
v_gene: TRBV5-6; j_gene: TRBJ1-6; CDR3aa: ASSFPEGEAHSPLH
v_gene: TRBV7-2; j_gene: TRBJ1-2; CDR3aa: ASSLTQGAYGYT
v_gene: TRBV7-6; j_gene: TRBJ2-2; CDR3aa: ASSLTPVQGLF
v_gene: TRBV7-2; j_gene: TRBJ2-5; CDR3aa: ASSLSPTSGPKTQY
v_gene: TRBV9; j_gene: TRBJ2-3; CDR3aa: ASSEWDRTSDTQY
v_gene: TRBV6-1; j_gene: TRBJ1-1; CDR3aa: ASSAESVVEAF
v_gene: TRBV11-3; j_gene: TRBJ1-1; CDR3aa: ASSLEEANTEAF
v_gene: TRBV5-1; j_gene: TRBJ2-7; CDR3aa: ASSLGERGQFSYEQY
v_gene: TRBV15; j_gene: TRBJ1-5; CDR3aa: ATRRGLGNQPQH
v_gene: TRBV5-1; j_gene: TRBJ1-1; CDR3aa: ASSWGQGWNTEAF